This T cell receptor beta chain was identified in a study of blood T cell repertoires in COVID-19. Turning to the study itself: Both acute and convalescent COVID-19 samples were obtained from the United States, Italy and Spain. From T cells, B-cell-depleted T cells, or PBMCs came the material, which was cDNA or gDNA.

There are 15 residues in the CDR3. V shed 1 base and J 5 bases; nucleotides not matched to a gene: 5. CDR1 is SGHRS, CDR2 YFSETQ, per germline. As processed by the authors: Cell counts per sample came from amplifying reference gene primers. Clones were read by immunoSEQ multiplex PCR, and TCRdb kept only the in-frame ones, dropping some. V, J and clone size are taken as reported in that table, and D and trimming were inferred from the DNA itself. The sample holds under 450,000 clones, about 91% seen once. What was sequenced was peripheral blood. The V gene is TRBV5-1, the J gene TRBJ2-2; 7 positions match TRBD1. The receptor's source is a woman between 45 and 65 years old with COVID-19, enrolled during active disease. The CDR3 spells CASSLSRGLTGELFF. In DNA, the CDR3 is TGCGCCAGCAGCTTGAGCAGGGGGTTGACCGGGGAGCTGTTTTTT.